Each of the 2 T cell receptor beta chains below was sequenced from the same sample in a study of T cells expressing NK-cell markers. From the 5' RACE reads, TCRdb lists one entry per CDR3 protein and no DNA. This sample's clone table lists fewer than 400,000 distinct CDR3 sequences. Specimen: blood T cells: a sorted CD56 or NKG2C T cell subset, CD4+ or CD8+ T cells, or bulk PBMC T cells (not recorded which). All receptors derive from a woman aged 45 to 65 in good health.

The CDR3 loop is CSAALAGYDGDEQFF. The chain couples TRBV29-1 to TRBJ2-1; TCRdb proposes TRBD2, but this gene call is untestable without DNA. CDR3 length: 15 amino acids. Germline CDR1 is SQVTM and CDR2 is ANQGSEA.

This chain connects TRBV5-1 to TRBJ2-5; the D gene TCRdb calls, TRBD1, cannot be checked with no DNA. The germline V gene encodes CDR1 SGHRS and CDR2 YFSETQ. CDR3 length: 16 amino acids. CDR3: CASRDYRGKYQETQYF.